This TCR beta chain was recorded in a study of blood T cell repertoires in COVID-19. Study summary: PBMCs, B-cell-depleted T cells, or T cells provided the cDNA or gDNA that made up the material.

This clone showed up just once. Germline CDR1 and CDR2: KGHDR and SFDVKD. The trim removed 9 bases at V and 6 bases at J, leaving 5 bases unmatched. This CDR3 comprises 13 residues. Original handling: Cell counts per sample came from amplifying reference gene primers. Profiling relied on immunoSEQ multiplex PCR, and the TCRdb table lists in-frame clones only, not all of them. That table is the source of V, J and clone size, and D and trimming were worked out from the DNA. This table has 200,000 or so clones, about 86% appearing once. The receptor's source is a woman aged 25-40 years who had recovered from COVID-19. The V gene is TRBV24-1, the J gene TRBJ1-1; 11 nucleotides match TRBD1. Sequenced sample: peripheral blood. The CDR3 is CATSGTGGSEAFF. The CDR3 DNA reads as TGTGCCACCTCGGGGACAGGGGGATCTGAAGCTTTCTTT.